The T cell receptor (beta chain) described here comes from a study of Ad26.COV2.S vaccination and SARS-CoV-2 variants. Per germline, CDR1 MNHEY and CDR2 SVGEGT. V was shortened by 6 bases and J by 7 bases, with 21 bases between the two germline ends. The CDR3 is 15 residues long. Data came from immunoSEQ multiplex PCR; TCRdb stores just in-frame clones and leaves some out. The sample lists roughly 270,000 clones; 70% to 90% were seen once. Treatment noted: approximately 18 received Ad26.COV2.S at low or high dose, single or two shots; roughly 5 received placebo; per-sample allocation not given. The samples were gathered on day 63 after the first injection of vaccine or placebo. Ad26 vector vaccine expressed Wuhan-strain SARS-CoV-2 spike.

This TCR came from a person aged 18-65 years who received the Ad26.COV2.S COVID-19 vaccine or a placebo. The chain carries TRBV6-2 or TRBV6-3 and TRBJ1-2; no clear D gene. The sequences come from peripheral blood, collected in a trial of Ad26.COV2.S vaccine versus placebo. This CDR3 reads CASSLLWYGSGGYTF. CDR3 bases: TGTGCCAGCAGCCTCCTTTGGTACGGATCTGGTGGCTACACCTTC.